This T cell receptor beta chain was sequenced in a study of memory CD4+ T cells and cytomegalovirus serostatus. The sort gate was single viable CD3+CD4+CD8-CD45RO+ cells for memory CD4+ T cells. Total CD4+ T cells were enriched by CD4 positive selection. This clone was seen a few times. The target antigen is unknown. Study-level points and caveats: CD4+ memory repertoires contained about 40% of the roughly 160 reported CMV TCRbeta sequences.

With 4 bases clipped from V and 7 bases from J, the junction kept 14 bases outside the gene matches. CDR3 length: 15 amino acids. Germline values: CDR1 SGHKS, CDR2 YYEKEE (reference sequence). Using immunoSEQ multiplex PCR, the repertoire was profiled, and TCRdb retains in-frame clones only, with some absent. The sample holds about 50,000 clones, approximately 78% seen once. The chain couples TRBV5-5 to TRBJ2-7, with 7 bases identical to TRBD1. The sequenced material came from memory CD4+ T cells from blood. This clonotype originated in an adult in good health and CMV-seronegative. This CDR3 reads CASSSVRDSPWEQYF. DNA of the CDR3: TGTGCCAGCAGCAGCGTGAGGGACAGCCCTTGGGAGCAGTACTTC.